These 6 T cell receptor beta chains were all obtained from the same sample, sequenced in a study of OX40 agonist ivuxolimab in advanced cancers. TCRdb's copy holds only in-frame clones and misses some; the assay was immunoSEQ multiplex PCR. Seen here are around 32,000 clones, roughly 90% observed once, and the top ten hold 26%. Here the sequenced sample was CD4+ or CD8+ T cells sorted from blood, taken in a trial of the OX40 agonist ivuxolimab. The receptor set was obtained from an adult with an advanced solid tumor such as melanoma, head and neck, liver or kidney cancer.

A single count supports this clone. This chain connects TRBV7-3 to TRBJ2-3; no firm D call. This CDR3 is 15 amino acids long. V lost 6 bases, J lost 5 bases, and 18 bases lay in between. The germline V gene has CDR1 SGHTA and CDR2 FQGTGA. The DNA of the CDR3 is TGTGCCAGCAGTCTTCAAGGCCAATACGGAGATACGCAGTATTTT. Its translation: CASSLQGQYGDTQYF.

This sequence joins TRBV10-1 and TRBJ2-7; D perhaps matches TRBD1 (6 bases). Trimming left V 6 bases short and J 2 bases short, with 11 bases between. Germline V lookup: CDR1 WNHNN, CDR2 SYGVQD (reference sequence). The CDR3 has 13 amino acids. This chain's CDR3 is CASSRDTAYEQYF. CDR3 DNA: TGCGCCAGCAGCCGGGACACCGCCTACGAGCAGTACTTC.

The chain has TRBV27 and TRBJ2-7; 7 bases match TRBD1. Germline lookup yields CDR1 MNHEY and CDR2 SMNVEV (reference sequence). V was clipped by 2 bases and J by 3 bases; unmatched bases: 1. The CDR3 is made up of 13 amino acids. The CDR3 is CASSLGDSYEQYF. As DNA, the CDR3 is TGTGCCAGCAGTTTAGGGGACAGCTACGAGCAGTACTTC.

This chain joins TRBV4-2 and TRBJ2-3; tentative D call: TRBD2 (5 bases). This CDR3 spans 17 amino acids. Germline lookup yields CDR1 LGHNA and CDR2 YNFKEQ. Trimming shortened V by 7 bases and J by 0 bases, and 20 bases separated the two germline ends. The DNA for the CDR3 is TGTGCCAGCAATCCGGGGAAGGCAGCAGCTAGCACAGATACGCAGTATTTT. This encodes CASNPGKAAASTDTQYF.

This chain connects TRBV6-5 to TRBJ1-6; D not resolved. Germline-derived CDR1 and CDR2 are MNHEY and SVGAGI. V was trimmed by 6 bases and J by 14 bases, leaving 14 bases between them. CDR3 length equals 12 residues. Here the CDR3 DNA reads TGTGCCAGCAGCCCCGGCGGAGAGGCCCTCCACTTT. Translated: CASSPGGEALHF.

The rearrangement links TRBV28 to TRBJ2-3; 8 bases agree with TRBD1. The CDR3 length is 17 residues. Germline CDR1 is MDHEN and CDR2 is SYDVKM. J gave up 2 bases and V 8 bases, and 15 bases lay outside the gene matches. Here the CDR3 reads CASHGTGHSVVTDTQYF. CDR3 bases: TGTGCCAGCCACGGGACAGGCCATTCCGTCGTCACAGATACGCAGTATTTT.